One sample yielded the 26 T cell receptor beta chains listed below, sequenced in a study of OX40 agonist ivuxolimab in advanced cancers. Data came from immunoSEQ multiplex PCR; TCRdb stores just in-frame clones and leaves some out. The repertoire holds about 67,000 clones, with more than 75% as singletons. The source material was CD4+ or CD8+ T cells sorted from blood, sampled in a trial of the OX40 agonist ivuxolimab. Receptors originate from an adult with an advanced solid tumor such as melanoma, head and neck, liver or kidney cancer.

The count of this clone is one. The rearrangement joins TRBV2 to TRBJ2-3, with 8 bases lining up with TRBD1. CDR3 length: 16 residues. V dropped 3 bases and J dropped 8; count of bases not matched to a gene: 13. Per germline, CDR1 SNHLY and CDR2 FYNNEI. CDR3 amino acids: CASSDPTGGGSGTQYF. Here the CDR3 DNA reads TGTGCCAGCAGTGATCCCACAGGGGGAGGATCGGGTACGCAGTATTTT. The full variable domain, completed using reference TRBV2 and TRBJ2-3, is EPEVTQTPSHQVTQMGQEVILRCVPISNHLYFYWYRQILGQKVEFLVSFYNNEISEKSEIFDDQFSVERPDGSNFTLKIRSTKLEDSAMYFCASSDPTGGGSGTQYFGPGTRLTVL.

V gene TRBV18 combines with J gene TRBJ1-1, with 9 bases fitting TRBD1. Looked up from germline, CDR1 is KGHSH and CDR2 is LQKENI. V trimming: 1 base; J trimming: 1 base; junction bases outside the gene matches: 4. There are 16 residues in the CDR3. CDR3 residues: CASSPLQGAANTEAFF. CDR3 coding DNA: TGTGCCAGCTCACCACTACAGGGGGCGGCGAACACTGAAGCTTTCTTT.

CDR3 sequence: CASSLSPGHGSYEQYF. CDR3 nucleotide sequence: TGTGCCAGCAGTTTATCTCCCGGACATGGTTCCTACGAGCAGTACTTC. The chain has TRBV27 and TRBJ2-5, with a possible D match to TRBD1 (5 bases). With the DNA end fitting TRBJ2-7 better, the J assignment may be wrong. CDR3 length: 16 amino acids. Germline CDR1 is MNHEY and CDR2 is SMNVEV (reference sequence).

In its sample, this clone was seen once. The V call is TRBV12-5, the J call TRBJ2-7; D possibly corresponds to TRBD1 (6 bases). The CDR3 loop spans 13 amino acids. Germline V gene lookup returns CDR1 LGHNT and CDR2 FRNRAP. Trimming left V 2 bases short and J 5 bases short, with 10 bases between. The CDR3 spells CASGLSNRDEQYF. The DNA for the CDR3 is TGTGCTAGTGGTTTGTCCAACAGGGACGAGCAGTACTTC.

The count of this clone is one. The V and J genes are TRBV5-5 and TRBJ2-3; D is unclear. The CDR3 spans 13 residues. V lost 0 bases and J lost 4, with 6 bases in between. Germline V gene sequence: CDR1 SGHKS, CDR2 YYEKEE (reference sequence). As DNA, the CDR3 is TGTGCCAGCAGCTTGGGGAGATCAGATACGCAGTATTTT. Protein sequence: CASSLGRSDTQYF.

The genes are TRBV25-1 and TRBJ2-1; possible D gene TRBD1, 6 bases. CDR3 length: 14 residues. CDR1 and CDR2 from the germline V gene are MGHDK and SYGVNS. The V and J ends lost 5 bases and 2 bases respectively, with 10 bases between them. The CDR3 DNA reads as TGTGCCAGCAGTCGGGACACCACCTACAATGAGCAGTTCTTC. Translation: CASSRDTTYNEQFF.

V and J are TRBV6-5 and TRBJ2-7, with 12 nucleotides matching TRBD1. J gave up 6 bases and V 6 bases, and 6 bases lay outside the gene matches. From germline, CDR1 is MNHEY and CDR2 SVGAGI. The CDR3 is 14 amino acids. The CDR3 reads CASSLGQGAFEQYF. In DNA, the CDR3 is TGTGCCAGCAGCTTGGGACAGGGGGCGTTCGAGCAGTACTTC.

The rearrangement uses TRBV6-5 and TRBJ1-1; no clear D gene. V was shortened by 5 bases and J by 5 bases, with 9 bases between the two germline ends. The CDR3 covers 12 residues. Germline lookup yields CDR1 MNHEY and CDR2 SVGAGI. The CDR3 DNA reads as TGTGCCAGCAGTCCTCCGGTAACTGAAGCTTTCTTT. This translates into CASSPPVTEAFF.

This clone was seen only once. The genes are TRBV11-2 and TRBJ1-1; TRBD1 matches at 7 bases. This CDR3 is built from 18 residues. Trimming took 5 bases from V and 3 from J; bases not matched to a gene: 18. Germline loops: CDR1 SGHAT, CDR2 FQNNGV. CDR3: CASSLNVLTQGRDTEAFF. In nucleotides, the CDR3 is TGTGCCAGCAGCCTTAATGTGTTGACACAGGGGAGGGACACTGAAGCTTTCTTT.

The chain couples TRBV6-6 to TRBJ2-2; D not resolved. This CDR3 contains 15 residues. Trimming pared 0 bases from V and 5 bases from J, leaving 10 bases between. Germline CDR1 MNHNY, CDR2 SVGAGI (reference sequence). The CDR3 reads CASSYSSPRTGELFF. In nucleotides, the CDR3 is TGTGCCAGCAGTTACTCAAGCCCGAGGACCGGGGAGCTGTTTTTT.

V gene TRBV29-1 combines with J gene TRBJ2-5; D unclear. This CDR3 region has 11 residues. Germline V gene sequence: CDR1 SQVTM, CDR2 ANQGSEA. Trimming left V 8 bases short and J 4 bases short, with 11 bases between. This chain's CDR3 is CSTRPGETQYF. As DNA, the CDR3 is TGCAGCACACGCCCGGGAGAGACCCAGTACTTC.

In this sample, this clone turned up once. The V call is TRBV4-3, the J call TRBJ1-3, with D hard to call. This CDR3 comprises 15 residues. V was trimmed by 2 bases and J by 1 base, leaving 9 bases between them. Germline V gives CDR1 LGHNA, CDR2 YSLEER. For the CDR3, the DNA is TGCGCCAGCAGCCAAAATCTCGGGTCTGGAAACACCATATATTTT. Protein: CASSQNLGSGNTIYF.

The chain recombines TRBV28 with TRBJ2-3; D may be TRBD2 (5 bases). This CDR3 spans 14 amino acids. Trimming pared 10 bases from V and 1 base from J, leaving 15 bases between. Germline loops: CDR1 MDHEN, CDR2 SYDVKM. CDR3 DNA: TGTGCCACTTATAGGAGGCGCGGCACAGATACGCAGTATTTT. Protein: CATYRRRGTDTQYF.

The chain couples TRBV28 to TRBJ1-2, with TRBD1 matching 7 bases. The germline V gene encodes CDR1 MDHEN and CDR2 SYDVKM. With V trimmed by 4 bases and J by 0 bases, 8 bases remained unmatched. The CDR3 is 16 amino acids. The CDR3: CASSSRQGGANYGYTF. The CDR3 coding sequence is TGTGCCAGCAGTTCCCGACAGGGCGGTGCTAACTATGGCTACACCTTC.

The rearrangement joins TRBV5-4 to TRBJ2-5, with D perhaps TRBD2 (5 bases). Germline assignment: CDR1 SGHNT and CDR2 YYREEE (reference sequence). The ends were cut back, 4 bases at V and 5 bases at J, with 6 bases in the middle. The CDR3 length is 11 residues. CDR3: CASSRGETQYF. CDR3 DNA sequence: TGTGCCAGCAGCCGAGGGGAGACCCAGTACTTC.

The V gene is TRBV11-2, the J gene TRBJ1-2; D is uncertain. The V end lost 4 bases, the J end lost 2 bases, and 11 bases lay between the germline ends. Germline values: CDR1 SGHAT, CDR2 FQNNGV. The CDR3 sequence is 14 residues long. CDR3 nucleotides: TGTGCCAGCAGCTCTAGTGTAGGGAACTATGGCTACACCTTC. Translating it yields CASSSSVGNYGYTF.

The V call is TRBV2, the J call TRBJ2-3; 14 bases align to TRBD2. Germline CDR1 reads SNHLY; CDR2 reads FYNNEI. The CDR3 spans 18 residues. J was trimmed by 1 base and V by 5 bases; bases with no gene match: 8. Here the CDR3 DNA reads TGTGCCAGCAGTACGGCCGGGACTAGCGGGAGAGGCACAGATACGCAGTATTTT. Translated, it gives CASSTAGTSGRGTDTQYF.

V gene TRBV23-1 combines with J gene TRBJ1-5; D is unclear. TRBV23-1 qualifies as an ORF whose function is uncertain. CDR3 length: 13 amino acids. Trimming left V 2 bases short and J 6 bases short, with 8 bases between. The CDR3 DNA reads as TGCGCCAGCAGTCAAGGACTAGGTCAGCCCCAGCATTTT. Amino acid sequence: CASSQGLGQPQHF.

The chain joins TRBV5-1 to TRBJ1-1, with D tentatively TRBD1 (5 bases). Trimming took off 4 bases at V and 1 base at J, with 11 bases between the two ends. Germline CDR1 and CDR2: SGHRS and YFSETQ. The CDR3 has 14 residues. As DNA, the CDR3 is TGCGCCAGCAGCCTCAGGGCTGAGAACACTGAAGCTTTCTTT. It specifies CASSLRAENTEAFF. Looking up the rest from reference TRBV5-1 and TRBJ1-1 gives the full variable domain: KAGVTQTPRYLIKTRGQQVTLSCSPISGHRSVSWYQQTPGQGLQFLFEYFSETQRNKGNFPGRFSGRQFSNSRSEMNVSTLELGDSALYLCASSLRAENTEAFFGQGTRLTVV.

The chain couples TRBV30 to TRBJ2-1; 9 positions agree with TRBD1. CDR1 is GTSNPN and CDR2 is SVGIG in the germline V gene (reference sequence). The CDR3 loop spans 13 amino acids. V shed 3 bases, J shed 9 bases, and the junction held 6 bases outside the gene matches. The CDR3 DNA reads TGTGCCTGGAGCCAACAGGGGGCAGGTGAGCAGTTCTTC. Protein: CAWSQQGAGEQFF.

The chain is built from TRBV9 and TRBJ1-1, with D tentatively TRBD1 (5 bases). The CDR3 runs to 14 residues. The V gene's germline CDR1 is SGDLS and CDR2 YYNGEE. Trimming shortened V by 1 base and J by 4 bases, and 11 bases separated the two germline ends. The CDR3 DNA reads as TGTGCCAGCAGCGTATGGGGAGACAGCACTGAAGCTTTCTTT. Protein: CASSVWGDSTEAFF.

V usage is TRBV12-5 and J usage is TRBJ1-4; 7 bases are a match to TRBD1. V shed 1 base and J 6 bases; nucleotides not matched to a gene: 11. The CDR3 has 17 amino acids. The V gene's germline CDR1 is LGHNT and CDR2 FRNRAP. In nucleotides, the CDR3 is TGTGCTAGTGGTTTGGGAGCCCGGGACAGCCGGGATGAAAAACTGTTTTTT. It encodes CASGLGARDSRDEKLFF.

The chain joins TRBV6-5 to TRBJ1-5; D may be TRBD1 (6 bases). With 0 bases removed from V and 12 bases from J, the gap between germline ends came to 18 bases. The germline V gene encodes CDR1 MNHEY and CDR2 SVGAGI. The CDR3 is 15 amino acids. CDR3 loop: CASSYSKQGRSLQHF. CDR3 DNA: TGTGCCAGCAGTTACTCGAAGCAGGGGCGGTCGCTCCAGCATTTT.

The chain has TRBV4-2 and TRBJ2-4, with unresolved D. The CDR3 is 16 residues long. Trimming removed 1 base at V and 1 base at J, with 11 bases between. Germline loops: CDR1 LGHNA, CDR2 YNFKEQ. CDR3 nucleotides: TGTGCCAGCAGCCAAGCGGCCCAGGCGGCCAAAAACATTCAGTACTTC. Amino acids: CASSQAAQAAKNIQYF.

This chain joins TRBV21-1 and TRBJ1-6. TRBV21-1 is classified as a pseudogene. CDR3 size: 17 residues. CDR3 DNA sequence: TGTGCCAGCAGCAAAGAAATGACGGCAGACGAGAATTCACCCCTCCACTTT. Amino acids: CASSKEMTADENSPLHF.

In regard to this clone: Distinct nucleotide sequences in the sample also encode this CDR3. CDR3 DNA: TGTGCCAGTAGTACCCGGACTAGCGGGAGAACAGATACGCAGTATTTT. Residues: CASSTRTSGRTDTQYF. The V gene is TRBV19, the J gene TRBJ2-3; 13 bases align to TRBD2. The CDR3 is 16 residues long. V was clipped by 4 bases and J by 3 bases; unmatched bases: 4. Germline V lookup: CDR1 LNHDA, CDR2 SQIVND (reference sequence).